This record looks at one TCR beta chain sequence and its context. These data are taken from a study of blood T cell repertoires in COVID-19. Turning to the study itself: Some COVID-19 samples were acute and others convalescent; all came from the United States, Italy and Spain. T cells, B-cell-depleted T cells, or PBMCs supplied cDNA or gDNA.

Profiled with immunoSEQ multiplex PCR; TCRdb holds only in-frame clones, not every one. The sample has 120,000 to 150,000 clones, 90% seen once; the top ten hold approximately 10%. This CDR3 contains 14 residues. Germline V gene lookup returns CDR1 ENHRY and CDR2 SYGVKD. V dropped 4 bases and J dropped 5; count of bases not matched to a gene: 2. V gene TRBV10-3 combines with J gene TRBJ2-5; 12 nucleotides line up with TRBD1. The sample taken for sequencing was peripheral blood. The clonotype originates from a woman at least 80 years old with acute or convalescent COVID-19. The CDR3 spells CAISGDRGRETQYF. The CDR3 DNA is TGTGCCATCAGTGGGGACAGGGGGCGGGAGACCCAGTACTTC.